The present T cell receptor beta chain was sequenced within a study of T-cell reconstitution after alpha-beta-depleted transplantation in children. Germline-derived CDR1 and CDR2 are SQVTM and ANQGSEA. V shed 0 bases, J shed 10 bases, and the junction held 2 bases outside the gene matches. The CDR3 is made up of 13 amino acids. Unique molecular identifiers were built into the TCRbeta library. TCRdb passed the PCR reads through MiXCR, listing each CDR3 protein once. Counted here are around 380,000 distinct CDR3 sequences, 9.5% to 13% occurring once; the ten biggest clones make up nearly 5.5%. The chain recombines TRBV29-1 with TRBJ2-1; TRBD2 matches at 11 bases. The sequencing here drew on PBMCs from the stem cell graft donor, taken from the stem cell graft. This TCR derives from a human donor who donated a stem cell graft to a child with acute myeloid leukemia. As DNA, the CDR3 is TGCAGCGTTGAAGAACTAGCGGGAGACGAGCAGTTCTTC. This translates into CSVEELAGDEQFF.